This entry describes one T cell receptor (beta chain). The sample comes from a study of T cells expressing NK-cell markers. CDR1 and CDR2 (germline): SGHRS, YFSETQ. The CDR3 totals 17 residues. Reanalyzing the 5' RACE reads, TCRdb keeps one entry per CDR3 protein, without DNA. The sample data list about 260,000 distinct CDR3 sequences. Sequences were obtained from blood T cells: a sorted CD56 or NKG2C T cell subset, CD4+ or CD8+ T cells, or bulk PBMC T cells (not recorded which). The sequence was obtained from a woman between 18 and 70 years old in good health. The chain combines TRBV5-1 with TRBJ2-7; no DNA is available, so the TRBD2 call from TCRdb remains unchecked. The CDR3 loop reads CASSSRWMGGPSYEQYF. Combining the CDR3 with reference TRBV5-1 and TRBJ2-7 gives the whole variable domain KAGVTQTPRYLIKTRGQQVTLSCSPISGHRSVSWYQQTPGQGLQFLFEYFSETQRNKGNFPGRFSGRQFSNSRSEMNVSTLELGDSALYLCASSSRWMGGPSYEQYFGPGTRLTVT.